Listed here are 16 T cell receptor beta chains from one sample, sequenced in a study of T cell repertoires in cytomegalovirus infection. Using its own MiXCR run on the reads, TCRdb lists one record per CDR3 protein. The data contain 150,000 to 200,000 distinct CDR3 sequences, roughly 20% of them singletons. Sequencing used PBMCs. The source is a human donor in good health (CMV status not recorded). Some clones in this sample may be carry-over from other donors' samples.

The rearrangement links TRBV5-1 to TRBJ1-3; 7 bases line up with TRBD1. The CDR3 length is 14 residues. V lost 1 base to trimming and J lost 4 bases; unmatched junction nucleotides: 2. Germline loops: CDR1 SGHRS, CDR2 YFSETQ. The CDR3 here is CASSLQGDGNTIYF. DNA for the CDR3: TGCGCCAGCAGCTTGCAGGGGGACGGAAACACCATATATTTT.

The table lists this clonotype with a few counts. V usage is TRBV7-2 and J usage is TRBJ2-6, with D tentatively TRBD2 (6 bases). Trimming removed 6 bases at V and 3 bases at J, with 12 bases between. Germline V gene lookup returns CDR1 SGHTA and CDR2 FQGNSA. The CDR3 covers 15 residues. The CDR3 region has the DNA TGTGCCAGCAGGGGGGGAATGGGTGGGGCCAACGTCCTGACTTTC. Residues: CASRGGMGGANVLTF.

The chain combines TRBV11-2 with TRBJ2-4; TRBD2 is a possible D gene (7 bases). CDR3 length: 16 amino acids. V lost 2 bases to trimming and J lost 3 bases, with 14 bases between them. Per germline, CDR1 SGHAT and CDR2 FQNNGV. CDR3: CASSLWRGGGKNIQYF. The CDR3 DNA sequence: TGTGCCAGCAGCTTATGGCGAGGGGGGGGCAAAAACATTCAGTACTTC.

This clonotype was seen more than once but under ten times. The chain has TRBV7-9 and TRBJ2-7; a weak D match, TRBD2 (6 bases). The germline V gene has CDR1 SEHNR and CDR2 FQNEAQ (reference sequence). V was trimmed by 5 bases and J by 6 bases, leaving 14 bases between them. This CDR3 region has 13 residues. The CDR3 coding sequence is TGTGCCAGCAGCCCTAGCGCAGGCAGCGAGCAGTACTTC. Translated: CASSPSAGSEQYF.

Concerning this clonotype itself: A much larger clone differs from this one at a single base, so this may be a read error. The chain uses TRBV12-3 or TRBV12-4 and TRBJ2-2, with a weak D call TRBD2 (5 bases). Trimming pared 4 bases from V and 3 bases from J, leaving 12 bases between. The CDR3 runs to 15 residues. The CDR3 loop is CASSSFSGDTGELFF. For the CDR3, the DNA is TGTGCCAGCAGTTCCTTCAGCGGCGACACCGGGGAGCTGTTTTTT.

This clonotype was seen more than once but under ten times. V is TRBV12-3 or TRBV12-4 and J is TRBJ2-2; 9 nucleotides match TRBD1. This CDR3 has 15 amino acids. J gave up 4 bases and V 5 bases, and 5 bases lay outside the gene matches. The CDR3, as DNA: TGTGCCAGCAGTCTCCGGACAGGGGCCACCGGGGAGCTGTTTTTT. Protein: CASSLRTGATGELFF.

The chain is built from TRBV10-3 and TRBJ2-1; 9 bases match TRBD2. CDR1 and CDR2 from the germline V gene are ENHRY and SYGVKD. The CDR3 is 17 residues long. Germline trimming cut 0 bases from V and 9 bases from J; bases unmatched to any gene: 12. The CDR3 sequence is CAISESLTGTSMAEQFF. The CDR3 bases are TGTGCCATCAGTGAGTCCTTAACCGGGACTAGCATGGCTGAGCAGTTCTTC.

V usage is TRBV5-1 and J usage is TRBJ1-2; the D is unclear. Between the trimmed V and J ends, which lost 4 bases and 0 bases, there was a span of 4 bases. Germline CDR1 is SGHRS and CDR2 is YFSETQ. The CDR3 contains 12 residues. The CDR3 here is CASSVANYGYTF. The CDR3 bases are TGCGCCAGCAGCGTGGCTAACTATGGCTACACCTTC.

This clonotype was counted many times. The V and J genes are TRBV12-3 or TRBV12-4 and TRBJ2-7; TRBD2 agrees at 16 bases. J lost 6 bases, V lost 4 bases, and 3 bases had no gene match. This CDR3 region has 15 residues. CDR3: CASSSGTSGGAEQYF. DNA for the CDR3: TGTGCCAGCAGTTCCGGGACTAGCGGGGGGGCCGAGCAGTACTTC.

This clonotype showed up just a few times. This sequence joins TRBV11-3 and TRBJ1-2; TRBD1 aligns across 8 bases. The CDR3 has 15 residues. V shed 4 bases and J 8 bases; nucleotides not matched to a gene: 12. In germline, CDR1 is SGHNT, CDR2 YENEEA. In nucleotides, the CDR3 is TGTGCCAGCAGCTCCTCCCGGGCAGGGGGCCACGGCTACACCTTC. This encodes CASSSSRAGGHGYTF.

This chain links TRBV6-6 with TRBJ2-5; the D is unclear. Germline CDR1 and CDR2: MNHNY and SVGAGI (reference sequence). The CDR3 has 14 residues. V was trimmed by 6 bases and J by 1 base, leaving 12 bases between them. CDR3 bases: TGTGCCAGCAGCCGGGCCCAACTCCAAGAGACCCAGTACTTC. Protein: CASSRAQLQETQYF.

This clonotype was counted only a few times. J is TRBJ2-1 and V is TRBV11-3, with D possibly being TRBD2 (6 bases). Germline values: CDR1 SGHNT, CDR2 YENEEA. Trimming removed 4 bases at V and 7 bases at J, with 17 bases between. This CDR3 has 15 residues. CDR3 loop: CASSSGTAEGNEQFF. Written as DNA, the CDR3 is TGTGCCAGCAGCTCCGGGACGGCGGAGGGGAATGAGCAGTTCTTC.

V usage is TRBV7-9 and J usage is TRBJ2-2; D is unclear. The CDR3 consists of 16 residues. Trimming took off 6 bases at V and 4 bases at J, with 18 bases between the two ends. Germline CDR1 reads SEHNR; CDR2 reads FQNEAQ (reference sequence). The CDR3 DNA reads as TGTGCCAGCAGTTTTGGGTCCACGCCTTCCACCGGGGAGCTGTTTTTT. Protein: CASSFGSTPSTGELFF.

The J gene is TRBJ1-2, the V gene TRBV28; D gene uncertain. V gave up 5 bases and J gave up 3 bases, with 10 bases separating them. Germline-derived CDR1 and CDR2 are MDHEN and SYDVKM. The CDR3 sequence is 13 residues long. The CDR3 reads CASSPEEDYGYTF. For the CDR3, the DNA is TGTGCCAGCAGTCCTGAGGAGGACTATGGCTACACCTTC.

V usage is TRBV24-1 and J usage is TRBJ2-1, with TRBD2 matching over 11 bases. Germline lookup yields CDR1 KGHDR and CDR2 SFDVKD. There are 14 residues in the CDR3. The V and J ends lost 2 bases and 7 bases, in that order; junction bases with no gene match: 0. CDR3 residues: CATSDWTSGNEQFF. The CDR3 region has the DNA TGTGCCACCAGTGATTGGACTAGCGGGAATGAGCAGTTCTTC.

This clonotype was seen repeatedly, ten times or more. This chain joins TRBV7-8 and TRBJ1-1; TRBD1 is a possible D gene (6 bases). Trimming left V 2 bases short and J 6 bases short, with 13 bases between. This CDR3 is built from 14 residues. Germline values: CDR1 SGHVS, CDR2 FQNEAQ. The CDR3 spells CASSLSAGAAEAFF. The CDR3 coding sequence is TGTGCCAGCAGCTTATCCGCAGGGGCCGCTGAAGCTTTCTTT.